A selection of T cell receptor beta chains follows, all from one sample in a study of identical twins. Using its own MiXCR run on the 5' RACE reads, TCRdb lists one record per CDR3 protein. The sample yields about 660,000 distinct CDR3 sequences, less than 10% seen once. The same data also contributed to another study, on yellow fever vaccine responses in identical twins.

Sequenced sample: PBMCs. Source of these receptors: a woman aged 18-35 years in good health. CDR3s include the opening cysteine and the closing phenylalanine or tryptophan. The D gene is left open where the match is weak. Size values are once, few and many counts, or a class for expanded clones, and some rows have none.

j_call d_call v_call clone_size cdr3_nt cdr3_aa
TRBJ2-1 NA TRBV28 NA TGTGCCAGCAGTTCCCCCCTCGGGGGTGAGCAGTTCTTC CASSSPLGGEQFF
TRBJ2-5 NA TRBV6-5 NA TGTGCCAGCAGTTACTCTGAACGCGGGGCGAACCAAGAGACCCAGTACTTC CASSYSERGANQETQYF
TRBJ2-4 NA TRBV12-3/TRBV12-4 many TGTGCCAGCAGCCTAACGTGGGGAACGGACATTCAGTACTTC CASSLTWGTDIQYF
TRBJ2-3 TRBD2 TRBV19 NA TGTGCCAGTAGGAGCGGGAGCTTGAGCACAGATACGCAGTATTTT CASRSGSLSTDTQYF
TRBJ1-1 NA TRBV5-7 many TGTGCCAGCAGCGGACGGGAGCTTAACACTGAAGCTTTCTTT CASSGRELNTEAFF
TRBJ1-2 NA TRBV6-1 NA TGTGCCAGCAGTCAACTCCCGGACAGCGTCAACTATGGCTACACCTTC CASSQLPDSVNYGYTF
TRBJ2-7 TRBD2 TRBV28 few TGTGCCACCTCAATTAGCGGGAGCACCTCCGAGCAGTACTTC CATSISGSTSEQYF
TRBJ1-1 NA TRBV12-3/TRBV12-4 NA TGTGCCAGCAGGTCCGGGACTAACACTGAAGCTTTCTTT CASRSGTNTEAFF
TRBJ2-1 NA TRBV20-1 NA TGCAGTGCTAGATTACCCGAGAGGATCAATGAGCAGTTCTTC CSARLPERINEQFF
TRBJ2-2 TRBD1 TRBV20-1 many TGCAGTGCTATAGACAGGGGGCCCGGGGAGCTGTTTTTT CSAIDRGPGELFF
TRBJ2-3 TRBD1 TRBV5-4 few TGTGCCAGCAGCTTTACCTGGACAGGGACAGATACGCAGTATTTT CASSFTWTGTDTQYF
TRBJ2-5 NA TRBV7-9 few TGTGCCAGCAGCTTAGAAAGCTGGGAGACCCAGTACTTC CASSLESWETQYF
TRBJ2-7 TRBD2 TRBV11-2 few TGTGCCAGCAGCCGACTAGCGGATAGCTCCTACGAGCAGTACTTC CASSRLADSSYEQYF
TRBJ1-5 NA TRBV12-3/TRBV12-4 few TGTGCCAGCAGTTTTAGCGGAGGGGGTCAGCCCCAGCATTTT CASSFSGGGQPQHF
TRBJ2-7 NA TRBV5-6 few TGTGCCAGCAGCTTGAAGCATACGGTTTCCTACGAGCAGTACTTC CASSLKHTVSYEQYF
TRBJ2-2 NA TRBV4-3 many TGCGCCAGCAGCCAAGATAGCGGAGACTACACCGGGGAGCTGTTTTTT CASSQDSGDYTGELFF
TRBJ2-7 NA TRBV5-5 NA TGTGCCAGCAGCTTGGGACTAGTACTATACGAGCAGTACTTC CASSLGLVLYEQYF
TRBJ2-5 NA TRBV10-3 many TGTGCCATCAGCCGGGGTTATCAGGAGACCCAGTACTTC CAISRGYQETQYF
TRBJ2-3 NA TRBV12-3/TRBV12-4 many TGTGCCAGCAGTTTACTCGAGAACCCAGATACGCAGTATTTT CASSLLENPDTQYF
TRBJ1-6 TRBD1 TRBV2 NA TGTGCCAGCAGGCGACAGGGGGCTGAAAATTCACCCCTCCACTTT CASRRQGAENSPLHF
TRBJ2-2 NA TRBV5-5 NA TGTGCCAGCAGCTCACAGGGATCGAACACCGGGGAGCTGTTTTTT CASSSQGSNTGELFF
TRBJ2-3 NA TRBV7-3 many TGTGCCAGCAGCATCGACACAGATACGCAGTATTTT CASSIDTDTQYF
TRBJ2-1 TRBD2 TRBV20-1 few TGCAGTGCTAGAGGGGGGTTAAGCGGGAGAGCCCTCAATGAGCAGTTCTTC CSARGGLSGRALNEQFF
TRBJ2-4 TRBD2 TRBV11-2 NA TGTGCCAGCAGCTTAGTTAGCGGGGGGGCCTCGGCCAAAAACATTCAGTACTTC CASSLVSGGASAKNIQYF
TRBJ2-3 NA TRBV3-1 few TGTGCCAGCAGCCAGATAACCCAGAGGGATCGCACAGATACGCAGTATTTT CASSQITQRDRTDTQYF
TRBJ2-3 TRBD2 TRBV20-1 many TGCAGTGCTCTCCCGGGACTGCGGGGGAATACGCAGTATTTT CSALPGLRGNTQYF
TRBJ1-5 NA TRBV28 few TGTGCCAGCAGTTTAGCAGCAGGGGAACGCAATCAGCCCCAGCATTTT CASSLAAGERNQPQHF
TRBJ2-3 TRBD2 TRBV7-2 NA TGTGCCAGCAGCCCCGCCCTAGCGGGGGACACAGATACGCAGTATTTT CASSPALAGDTDTQYF
TRBJ2-1 NA TRBV20-1 NA TGCAGTGCCCGGATTGACAATGAGCAGTTCTTC CSARIDNEQFF
TRBJ2-2 TRBD2 TRBV27 few TGTGCCAGCCAGAGCGGGAGGGCGAACACCGGGGAGCTGTTTTTT CASQSGRANTGELFF
TRBJ1-1 NA TRBV29-1 NA TGCTGCGTTTCTACCCTTAACACTGAAGCTTTCTTT CCVSTLNTEAFF
TRBJ1-4 NA TRBV20-1 few TGCAGTGCTAGAGATATCCAGGGCGGGATAAATGAAAAACTGTTTTTT CSARDIQGGINEKLFF
TRBJ2-3 NA TRBV15 many TGTGCCACCAGGGGGACACGCACAGATACGCAGTATTTT CATRGTRTDTQYF
TRBJ2-2 NA TRBV7-3 NA TGTGCCAGCAGCTTAGCCCCAGGGGTTGCCGGGGAGCTGTTTTTT CASSLAPGVAGELFF
TRBJ1-1 NA TRBV18 NA TGTGCCAGCTCACCACAGTCCGATACAAGAGGCACTGAAGCTTTCTTT CASSPQSDTRGTEAFF
TRBJ2-7 NA TRBV5-1 many TGCGCCAGCAGCTTGGTCGCAGGGAGCTACGAGCAGTACTTC CASSLVAGSYEQYF
TRBJ2-5 TRBD1 TRBV4-1 few TGCGCCAGCAGCCCCCTCAAGGGGGCTCGGGATCAAGAGACCCAGTACTTC CASSPLKGARDQETQYF
TRBJ1-4 NA TRBV20-1 NA TGCAGTGCTAGGGCACCGGGACATGATAATGAAAAACTGTTTTTT CSARAPGHDNEKLFF
TRBJ1-4 NA TRBV7-8 few TGTGCCAGCAGCTTCTGGGTTTCGGGTGAAAAACTGTTTTTT CASSFWVSGEKLFF
TRBJ1-1 NA TRBV6-1 NA TGTGCCAGCATAGACCCGAACGGGGGCGGCGCTTTCTTT CASIDPNGGGAFF
TRBJ1-1 NA TRBV18 NA TGTGCCAGCTCACCACCTTCTTCCCGGGGGAGCACTGAAGCTTTCTTT CASSPPSSRGSTEAFF
TRBJ2-1 TRBD2 TRBV6-1 NA TGTGCCAGCAGTCCAAGGACTAGCCATGAGCAGTTCTTC CASSPRTSHEQFF
TRBJ2-1 TRBD2 TRBV29-1 NA TGCAGCGCGCACCGGGGGGTAGAGCAGTTCTTC CSAHRGVEQFF
TRBJ2-7 NA TRBV27 NA TGTGCCAGCAGTTTATCGAGAGCGCGGGAGCAGTACTTC CASSLSRAREQYF
TRBJ1-2 TRBD1 TRBV15 NA TGTGCCACCAGCAGGATGGGACAGGGAGGGGGCTACACCTTC CATSRMGQGGGYTF
TRBJ2-7 NA TRBV7-2 many TGTGCCAGCAGCTTCGGGACGGGCTACGAGCAGTACTTC CASSFGTGYEQYF
TRBJ2-3 TRBD2 TRBV10-3 NA TGTGCCATCCGACTAGCGGATGCGGTCGGCACAGATACGCAGTATTTT CAIRLADAVGTDTQYF
TRBJ2-5 NA TRBV12-3/TRBV12-4 NA TGTGCCAGCAGTTTACGAGGGAGCGCCCCCAAAGAGACCCAGTACTTC CASSLRGSAPKETQYF
TRBJ1-2 TRBD1 TRBV7-2 many TGTGCCAGCAGCTTAGCGAGGACAGGGGGCGATGGCTACACCTTC CASSLARTGGDGYTF
TRBJ2-7 NA TRBV3-1 NA TGTGCCAGGAGGTCGGAGGGCAGCCACTTGGCCTACGAGCAGTACTTC CARRSEGSHLAYEQYF
TRBJ1-3 TRBD1 TRBV12-3/TRBV12-4 many TGTGCCAGCAGTAAGCCGGACAGGGACACCATATATTTT CASSKPDRDTIYF